Each of the 23 T cell receptor beta chains below was sequenced from the same sample in a study of beta chain features in type 1 diabetes. As every portion of the isolated RNA was reverse transcribed, the sequencing read expressed TCRB transcripts. Clones were sequenced by immunoSEQ multiplex PCR, and TCRdb holds only the in-frame ones, with some missing. The sample holds about 360,000 clones, around 13% seen once. Specimen: naive CD4+ T cells from blood. The receptors were sampled from a man aged 18 to 29 in good health.

This clone was observed at least ten times. Other DNA sequences in the same sample also yield this CDR3. The chain carries TRBV29-1 and TRBJ2-3; 11 bases are shared with TRBD1. V trimming: 3 bases; J trimming: 3 bases; junction bases outside the gene matches: 2. The CDR3 contains 14 residues. The germline CDR1 and CDR2 sequences are SQVTM and ANQGSEA. The CDR3 loop is CSVEGQGGTDTQYF. The CDR3 nucleotides read TGCAGCGTTGAGGGACAGGGGGGTACAGATACGCAGTATTTT.

This clone was recorded a few times. The chain is built from TRBV29-1 and TRBJ1-1; D possibly corresponds to TRBD1 (6 bases). CDR1 and CDR2 (germline): SQVTM, ANQGSEA. Trimming removed 7 bases from V and 0 bases from J, with 15 bases in between. The CDR3 covers 14 residues. DNA of the CDR3: TGCAGCGCAGAGGGGGGGCGTGTGAACACTGAAGCTTTCTTT. Its translation is CSAEGGRVNTEAFF.

This clone was seen only a few times. The CDR3 nucleotides are TGTGCCAGCAGCTTAAGACCAGGGTGGGACTATGGCTACACCTTC. Translating gives CASSLRPGWDYGYTF. The V gene is TRBV7-2, the J gene TRBJ1-2, with D perhaps matching TRBD1 (5 bases). With 2 bases removed from V and 3 bases from J, the gap between germline ends came to 13 bases. The CDR3 consists of 15 residues. In germline, CDR1 is SGHTA, CDR2 FQGNSA. Drawing the rest from reference TRBV7-2 and TRBJ1-2, the complete variable domain is GAGVSQSPSNKVTEKGKDVELRCDPISGHTALYWYRQSLGQGLEFLIYFQGNSAPDKSGLPSDRFSAERTGGSVSTLTIQRTQQEDSAVYLCASSLRPGWDYGYTFGSGTRLTVV.

This chain links TRBV7-3 with TRBJ2-5; perhaps TRBD1 as D (5 bases). This CDR3 comprises 14 residues. Trimming pared 1 base from V and 4 bases from J, leaving 10 bases between. The germline V gene has CDR1 SGHTA and CDR2 FQGTGA. CDR3 DNA sequence: TGTGCCAGCAGCTTAAGGGGTCAGGGAGAGACCCAGTACTTC. Amino acid sequence: CASSLRGQGETQYF.

This clone has more than one count but fewer than ten. This sequence joins TRBV29-1 and TRBJ2-3; 7 bases map to TRBD1. After removal of 4 bases from V and 5 bases from J, the junction contained 6 bases not matched to a gene. This CDR3 comprises 13 residues. Germline CDR1 is SQVTM and CDR2 is ANQGSEA. The CDR3 here is CSVVQGVRDTQYF. In DNA form, the CDR3 reads TGCAGCGTTGTGCAGGGGGTACGAGATACGCAGTATTTT.

This chain joins TRBV4-2 and TRBJ1-3; D possibly corresponds to TRBD1 (6 bases). Germline V gives CDR1 LGHNA, CDR2 YNFKEQ. The CDR3 is made up of 15 amino acids. The V end lost 2 bases, the J end lost 4 bases, and 12 bases lay between the germline ends. The CDR3 nucleotides are TGTGCCAGCAGCCAAATTGGGGGCCTCGGAAACACCATATATTTT. It codes for CASSQIGGLGNTIYF.

The sample holds a few counts of this clone. The V gene is TRBV4-1, the J gene TRBJ2-3; possibly TRBD2 for D (7 bases). This CDR3 is built from 14 residues. Trimming cost V 4 bases and J 6 bases, with 14 bases left between them. From germline, CDR1 is MGHRA and CDR2 YSYEKL. CDR3 coding DNA: TGCGCCAGCAGCCGAGGGGGAGGGTACGATACGCAGTATTTT. As protein: CASSRGGGYDTQYF.

In this sample, this clone turned up a few times. The genes are TRBV19 and TRBJ2-7; 9 bases fit TRBD1. The V and J ends lost 4 bases and 6 bases, in that order; junction bases with no gene match: 4. Germline V gives CDR1 LNHDA, CDR2 SQIVND (reference sequence). CDR3 length: 13 residues. The CDR3 here is CASSRDREGEQYF. The CDR3 coding sequence is TGTGCCAGTAGTAGGGACAGGGAAGGCGAGCAGTACTTC.

The rearrangement uses TRBV5-8 and TRBJ2-1; 11 bases align to TRBD1. Germline V gene lookup returns CDR1 SGHTS and CDR2 YDEGEE. The CDR3 has 15 residues. V dropped 5 bases and J dropped 6; count of bases not matched to a gene: 7. CDR3 sequence (DNA): TGTGCCAGCAGTTCCGGACAGGGGGCATCCAATGAGCAGTTCTTC. Amino acids: CASSSGQGASNEQFF.

This clone was picked up a small number of times. The rearrangement uses TRBV29-1 and TRBJ1-1, with D possibly TRBD1 on 5 matching bases. Germline V CDR1 and CDR2: SQVTM, ANQGSEA. With 5 bases removed from V and 4 bases from J, the gap between germline ends came to 17 bases. There are 14 residues in the CDR3. CDR3 DNA sequence: TGCAGCGTTAACGTGGGGCCCCAGGGCACTGAAGCTTTCTTT. It codes for CSVNVGPQGTEAFF.

The sample holds a few counts of this clone. J is TRBJ2-7 and V is TRBV15; 8 nucleotides match TRBD1. The V gene's germline CDR1 is LNHNV and CDR2 YYDKDF (reference sequence). After removal of 0 bases from V and 1 base from J, the junction contained 5 bases not matched to a gene. The CDR3 spans 16 residues. The CDR3 loop is CATSRDKNRGSYEQYF. CDR3 bases: TGTGCCACCAGCAGAGATAAGAACAGGGGGTCCTACGAGCAGTACTTC.

This clone has just a few counts. The V and J genes are TRBV7-9 and TRBJ2-4; 11 bases fit TRBD2. V lost 6 bases and J lost 8; bases outside the gene matches: 12. The CDR3 contains 16 residues. Per the germline V gene, CDR1 is SEHNR and CDR2 is FQNEAQ (reference sequence). CDR3 sequence (DNA): TGTGCCAGCAGAGCAAATAGCGGGGGGGCAGCGGACATTCAGTACTTC. It is translated as CASRANSGGAADIQYF.

The chain carries TRBV7-2 and TRBJ2-5, with 8 bases fitting TRBD2. V lost 5 bases and J lost 5; bases outside the gene matches: 4. The germline V gene encodes CDR1 SGHTA and CDR2 FQGNSA. The CDR3 runs to 13 residues. CDR3 sequence reads: CASSRGGGETQYF. The CDR3 nucleotides read TGTGCCAGCAGCCGGGGGGGCGGGGAGACCCAGTACTTC.

Only a few counts were recorded for this clone. The chain joins TRBV11-3 to TRBJ2-3; perhaps TRBD1 as D (6 bases). CDR1 and CDR2 (germline): SGHNT, YENEEA. The CDR3 totals 18 residues. Trimming stripped 1 base from V and 0 bases from J, with 17 bases between. CDR3 amino acids: CASSLGDRTATSTDTQYF. The CDR3 nucleotides are TGTGCCAGCAGCTTAGGGGACCGGACAGCAACTAGCACAGATACGCAGTATTTT.

Only a few counts were recorded for this clone. The rearrangement links TRBV5-1 to TRBJ2-3; 8 nucleotides agree with TRBD1. V gave up 1 base and J gave up 5 bases; unmatched junction bases: 6. Germline V CDR1 and CDR2: SGHRS, YFSETQ. This CDR3 comprises 15 residues. Here the CDR3 reads CASSLPQGEGDTQYF. The CDR3 coding sequence is TGCGCCAGCAGCTTGCCACAGGGGGAAGGAGATACGCAGTATTTT.

The V gene is TRBV28, the J gene TRBJ2-7; 10 nucleotides match TRBD1. This CDR3 region has 14 residues. V was pared by 6 bases and J by 7 bases, with 9 bases of the junction left unmatched. Germline values: CDR1 MDHEN, CDR2 SYDVKM. In nucleotides, the CDR3 is TGTGCCAGCAGGTCCGGGACAGGGGTCGGGGAGCAGTACTTC. Its protein is CASRSGTGVGEQYF. Supplemented by reference TRBV28 and TRBJ2-7, the full variable domain reads DVKVTQSSRYLVKRTGEKVFLECVQDMDHENMFWYRQDPGLGLRLIYFSYDVKMKEKGDIPEGYSVSREKKERFSLILESASTNQTSMYLCASRSGTGVGEQYFGPGTRLTVT.

This clone appeared a single time. The chain uses TRBV6-5 and TRBJ1-4; D not certain. Germline CDR1 and CDR2: MNHEY and SVGAGI. Trimming cost V 5 bases and J 0 bases, with 10 bases left between them. The CDR3 runs 15 residues. The CDR3 DNA sequence: TGTGCCAGCAGTCCCCGGAGGTCAACTAATGAAAAACTGTTTTTT. It translates to CASSPRRSTNEKLFF.

The rearrangement uses TRBV30 and TRBJ1-6; 8 positions agree with TRBD1. Germline trimming cut 4 bases from V and 7 bases from J; bases unmatched to any gene: 3. This CDR3 contains 13 residues. Germline assignment: CDR1 GTSNPN and CDR2 SVGIG (reference sequence). In DNA, the CDR3 is TGTGCCTGGACTGGACAGGGAAATTCACCCCTCCACTTT. Its protein product is CAWTGQGNSPLHF. Supplemented by reference TRBV30 and TRBJ1-6, the full variable domain reads SQTIHQWPATLVQPVGSPLSLECTVEGTSNPNLYWYRQAAGRGLQLLFYSVGIGQISSEVPQNLSASRPQDRQFILSSKKLLLSDSGFYLCAWTGQGNSPLHFGNGTRLTVT.

The gene calls are TRBV15 and TRBJ2-3; TRBD2 matches at 11 bases. Germline V gene lookup returns CDR1 LNHNV and CDR2 YYDKDF (reference sequence). The V gene end was trimmed by 4 bases and the J gene end by 0 bases; junction bases not matched to a gene: 3. The CDR3 is 16 amino acids. The CDR3 nucleotides read TGTGCCACCAGCATGACTAGCGGGGAAAGCACAGATACGCAGTATTTT. Translated: CATSMTSGESTDTQYF.

The V and J genes are TRBV9 and TRBJ2-3; 10 bases map to TRBD2. The trim removed 0 bases at V and 4 bases at J, leaving 5 bases unmatched. CDR3 length: 16 amino acids. Germline CDR1 and CDR2: SGDLS and YYNGEE. Written as DNA, the CDR3 is TGTGCCAGCAGCGTAGGTCCAGCGGGGGGGTCAGATACGCAGTATTTT. This translates into CASSVGPAGGSDTQYF. The full variable domain, rest sourced from reference TRBV9 and TRBJ2-3, is DSGVTQTPKHLITATGQRVTLRCSPRSGDLSVYWYQQSLDQGLQFLIQYYNGEERAKGNILERFSAQQFPDLHSELNLSSLELGDSALYFCASSVGPAGGSDTQYFGPGTRLTVL.

This clone was detected only a few times. This rearrangement joins TRBV9 to TRBJ2-4, with 7 nucleotides matching TRBD1. CDR3 length equals 15 residues. V lost 4 bases, J lost 6 bases, and 10 bases stayed unmatched. Germline V lookup: CDR1 SGDLS, CDR2 YYNGEE. CDR3 loop: CASSLTGVSGNIQYF. DNA of the CDR3: TGTGCCAGCAGCTTAACAGGGGTGAGCGGAAACATTCAGTACTTC.

This rearrangement joins TRBV28 to TRBJ2-3, with D possibly being TRBD2 (7 bases). Germline V gives CDR1 MDHEN, CDR2 SYDVKM. This CDR3 is 14 amino acids long. V lost 6 bases and J 2 bases, leaving 12 bases between the germline ends. The CDR3 spells CASRRGGDTDTQYF. CDR3 nucleotides: TGTGCCAGCAGGAGGGGGGGGGACACAGATACGCAGTATTTT.

This clone was observed a few times. The genes are TRBV9 and TRBJ2-2; 7 nucleotides match TRBD2. This CDR3 comprises 16 residues. V gave up 3 bases and J gave up 3 bases; unmatched junction bases: 8. From germline, CDR1 is SGDLS and CDR2 YYNGEE. The CDR3 here is CASSAWGGRDTGELFF. The CDR3 DNA sequence: TGTGCCAGCAGCGCGTGGGGGGGGAGGGACACCGGGGAGCTGTTTTTT.